A single sample gave rise to the 15 T cell receptor beta chains below, sequenced in a study of blood T cell repertoires in COVID-19 (dated by TCRdb to the early 2020s). Libraries came from the immunoSEQ multiplex PCR assay. This is the immuneACCESS table as TCRdb keeps it, with only in-frame sequences that have V and J called. A part of the clones is gone; compared with another copy, unresolved V genes explain less than half, and the rest is unexplained. The sample profile shows fewer than 650,000 clones; roughly nine tenths of them were found once. The top ten constitute roughly 8% of the sample. Sequenced input: peripheral blood. Receptors were obtained from a woman aged 50 to 65 with COVID-19, enrolled during active disease.

The chain has TRBV19 and TRBJ1-5, with D uncertain. The germline V gene encodes CDR1 LNHDA and CDR2 SQIVND (reference sequence). V was pared by 9 bases and J by 5 bases, with 26 bases between. The CDR3 spans 17 residues. CDR3 sequence: CARSRRFRFCRDQPQHF. The CDR3 region has the DNA TGTGCCAGAAGTCGGAGGTTTCGCTTTTGTCGGGATCAGCCCCAGCATTTT. Full variable domain (missing parts from reference TRBV19 and TRBJ1-5): DGGITQSPKYLFRKEGQNVTLSCEQNLNHDAMYWYRQDPGQGLRLIYYSQIVNDFQKGDIAEGYSVSREKKESFPLTVTSAQKNPTAFYLCARSRRFRFCRDQPQHFGDGTRLSIL.

This clone occurred once. V and J are TRBV6-5 and TRBJ2-7, with TRBD1 matching over 9 bases. The J segment lost 8 bases and the V segment lost 6 bases, leaving 8 bases of the junction unmatched. This CDR3 contains 13 residues. Looked up from germline, CDR1 is MNHEY and CDR2 is SVGAGI. The CDR3 reads CASSVPGQGKQYF. Here the CDR3 DNA reads TGTGCCAGCAGCGTCCCGGGACAGGGAAAGCAGTACTTC.

The chain couples TRBV6-5 to TRBJ1-2, with D perhaps TRBD1 (5 bases). CDR1 is MNHEY and CDR2 is SVGAGI in the germline V gene. The CDR3 loop spans 15 amino acids. Trimming stripped 2 bases from V and 3 bases from J, with 13 bases between. CDR3 nucleotides: TGTGCCAGCAGTTACGGGGCAGGGCCCGACTATGGCTACACCTTC. It specifies CASSYGAGPDYGYTF.

The chain combines TRBV4-1 with TRBJ2-7, with TRBD1 matching over 9 bases. The CDR3 is 15 residues long. CDR1 MGHRA and CDR2 YSYEKL come from the germline V gene. The V segment lost 4 bases and the J segment 0 bases; nucleotides outside the gene matches: 4. The CDR3 region has the DNA TGCGCCAGCAGCCGAGACAGGGGGAGCTCCTACGAGCAGTACTTC. This gives the protein CASSRDRGSSYEQYF.

In this sample, this clone turned up a few times. The same CDR3 is also encoded by other DNA sequences in this sample. The gene calls are TRBV9 and TRBJ1-1, with a tentative D call TRBD1 (5 bases). The CDR3 totals 14 residues. Germline CDR1 reads SGDLS; CDR2 reads YYNGEE. The V gene lost 0 bases and the J gene lost 0 bases, with 6 bases spanning the gap. The CDR3 sequence is CASSVGGMNTEAFF. The CDR3 DNA reads as TGTGCCAGCAGCGTAGGGGGCATGAACACTGAAGCTTTCTTT.

The CDR3 bases are TGTGCCAGCAGCGTAGCCAGGGACAGGGGATGGGATGGCTACACCTTC. This codes for CASSVARDRGWDGYTF. The rearrangement links TRBV9 to TRBJ1-2, with 10 nucleotides matching TRBD1. V gave up 0 bases and J gave up 6 bases; unmatched junction bases: 8. CDR1 and CDR2 from the germline V gene are SGDLS and YYNGEE. The CDR3 is 16 residues long. Full variable domain (missing parts from reference TRBV9 and TRBJ1-2): DSGVTQTPKHLITATGQRVTLRCSPRSGDLSVYWYQQSLDQGLQFLIQYYNGEERAKGNILERFSAQQFPDLHSELNLSSLELGDSALYFCASSVARDRGWDGYTFGSGTRLTVV.

This clone was picked up one time. The CDR3 spells CASSDTGTGFIQYF. CDR3 in DNA: TGTGCCAGCAGTGATACCGGGACAGGCTTTATTCAGTACTTC. V is TRBV27 and J is TRBJ2-4; 8 nucleotides match TRBD1. The CDR3 totals 14 residues. The ends lost 5 bases at V and 10 bases at J; junction bases unmatched: 10. CDR1 is MNHEY, CDR2 SMNVEV, per germline (reference sequence).

The rearrangement links TRBV30 to TRBJ2-3; D might be TRBD2 (7 bases). The V and J ends lost 2 bases and 4 bases respectively, with 13 bases between them. The length of the CDR3 is 14 residues. CDR1 and CDR2 (germline): GTSNPN, SVGIG (reference sequence). As DNA, the CDR3 is TGTGCCTGGAGTTATGGGGGGGCCGCAGATACGCAGTATTTT. Translated, it gives CAWSYGGAADTQYF.

In the case of this clone: One end of the junction fails to match germline, which may point to a read error. The chain couples TRBV6-4 to TRBJ2-7, with a possible D match to TRBD2 (6 bases). Germline V gives CDR1 MRHNA, CDR2 SNTAGT. CDR3 length: 15 residues. CDR3 sequence: CDSSDGGASSYEQYF. CDR3 sequence (DNA): TGTGACAGCAGTGATGGAGGGGCCTCCTCCTACGAGCAGTACTTC.

CDR3 sequence (DNA): TGTGCCAGCAGCCTAAGAGGACAGGGAAACACCATATATTTT. Translating gives CASSLRGQGNTIYF. The chain carries TRBV14 and TRBJ1-3, with a possible D match to TRBD1 (6 bases). The germline V gene has CDR1 SGHDN and CDR2 FVKESK. CDR3 size: 14 residues. Trimming pared 4 bases from V and 4 bases from J, leaving 11 bases between.

Concerning this clone: Other DNA sequences within the sample encode an identical CDR3. J is TRBJ1-1 and V is TRBV27; D uncertain. The CDR3 sequence is 13 residues long. Trimming removed 6 bases from V and 0 bases from J, with 8 bases in between. Germline V CDR1 and CDR2: MNHEY, SMNVEV (reference sequence). The CDR3 bases are TGTGCCAGCAGCCTAAGCCTGAACACTGAAGCTTTCTTT. It translates to CASSLSLNTEAFF.

This clone was observed a handful of times. The chain combines TRBV30 with TRBJ1-2; TRBD1 matches 8 bases. The CDR3 is 13 residues long. Germline CDR1 and CDR2: GTSNPN and SVGIG (reference sequence). Trimming cost V 0 bases and J 8 bases; bases outside gene matches: 5. The CDR3 DNA is TGTGCCTGGAGTGTGGGGCAGGGGGCAGGCTACACCTTC. Translated: CAWSVGQGAGYTF.

This rearrangement joins TRBV19 to TRBJ1-2; TRBD1 matches 8 bases. J lost 0 bases, V lost 0 bases, and 6 bases had no gene match. Germline V CDR1 and CDR2: LNHDA, SQIVND (reference sequence). The CDR3 runs 17 residues. Written as DNA, the CDR3 is TGTGCCAGTAGTATAGATCGTGACAGGGGTACTAACTATGGCTACACCTTC. This codes for CASSIDRDRGTNYGYTF. Filled out from reference TRBV19 and TRBJ1-2, the complete variable domain reads DGGITQSPKYLFRKEGQNVTLSCEQNLNHDAMYWYRQDPGQGLRLIYYSQIVNDFQKGDIAEGYSVSREKKESFPLTVTSAQKNPTAFYLCASSIDRDRGTNYGYTFGSGTRLTVV.

This clone was found once. J is TRBJ1-2 and V is TRBV11-2; 11 nucleotides agree with TRBD1. Germline V gene sequence: CDR1 SGHAT, CDR2 FQNNGV. The trim removed 3 bases at V and 6 bases at J, leaving 15 bases unmatched. CDR3 length equals 18 residues. CDR3 residues: CASSFQRDRGIGLHGYTF. DNA for the CDR3: TGTGCCAGCAGCTTTCAAAGGGACAGGGGGATCGGCCTACATGGCTACACCTTC.

The chain links TRBV30 to TRBJ1-1; D unclear. CDR3 length equals 14 residues. Germline assignment: CDR1 GTSNPN and CDR2 SVGIG (reference sequence). V lost 8 bases to trimming and J lost 1 base, with 17 bases between them. CDR3 DNA: TGTGCCGGCGAAGCGGGCGCAGGGAACACTGAAGCTTTCTTT. Its protein product is CAGEAGAGNTEAFF.